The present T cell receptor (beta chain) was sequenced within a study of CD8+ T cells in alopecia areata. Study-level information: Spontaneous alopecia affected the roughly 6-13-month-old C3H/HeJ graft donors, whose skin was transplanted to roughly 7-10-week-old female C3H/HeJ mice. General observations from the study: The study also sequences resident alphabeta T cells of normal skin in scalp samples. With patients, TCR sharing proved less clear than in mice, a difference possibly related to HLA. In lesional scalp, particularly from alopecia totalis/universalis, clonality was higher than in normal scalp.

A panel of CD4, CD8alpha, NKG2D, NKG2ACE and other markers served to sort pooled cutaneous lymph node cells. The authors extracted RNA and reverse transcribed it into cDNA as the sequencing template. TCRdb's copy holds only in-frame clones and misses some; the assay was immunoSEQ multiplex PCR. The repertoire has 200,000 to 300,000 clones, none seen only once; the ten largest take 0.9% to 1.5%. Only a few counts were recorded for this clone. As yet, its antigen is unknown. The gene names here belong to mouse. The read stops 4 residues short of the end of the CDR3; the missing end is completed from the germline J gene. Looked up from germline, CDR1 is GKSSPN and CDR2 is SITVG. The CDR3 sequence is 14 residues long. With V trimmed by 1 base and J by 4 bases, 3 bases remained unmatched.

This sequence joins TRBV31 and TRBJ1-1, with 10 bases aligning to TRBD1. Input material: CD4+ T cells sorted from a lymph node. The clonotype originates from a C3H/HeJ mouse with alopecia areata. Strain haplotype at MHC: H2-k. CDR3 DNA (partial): TGTGCCTGGAGTCCGACAGGGGGCCGCACA. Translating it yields CAWSPTGGRT. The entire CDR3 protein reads CAWSPTGGRTEVFF.